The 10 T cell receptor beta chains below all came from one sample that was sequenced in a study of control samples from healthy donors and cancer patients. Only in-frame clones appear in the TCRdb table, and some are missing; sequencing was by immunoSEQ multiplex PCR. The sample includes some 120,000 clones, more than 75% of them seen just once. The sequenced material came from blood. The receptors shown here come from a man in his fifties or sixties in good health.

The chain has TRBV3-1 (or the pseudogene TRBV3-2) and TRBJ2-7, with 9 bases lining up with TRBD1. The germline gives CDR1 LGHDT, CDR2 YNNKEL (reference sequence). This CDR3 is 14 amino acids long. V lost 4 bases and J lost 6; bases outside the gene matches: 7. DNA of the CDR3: TGTGCCAGCAGCCGCGGGACAGGGAGGTTCGAGCAGTACTTC. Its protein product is CASSRGTGRFEQYF.

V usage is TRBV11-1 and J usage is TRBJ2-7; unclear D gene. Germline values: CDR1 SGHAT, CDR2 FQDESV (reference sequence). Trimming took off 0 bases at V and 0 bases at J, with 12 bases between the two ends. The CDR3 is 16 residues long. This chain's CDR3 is CASSLAAAGPSYEQYF. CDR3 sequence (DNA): TGTGCCAGCAGCTTAGCGGCGGCAGGACCCTCCTACGAGCAGTACTTC.

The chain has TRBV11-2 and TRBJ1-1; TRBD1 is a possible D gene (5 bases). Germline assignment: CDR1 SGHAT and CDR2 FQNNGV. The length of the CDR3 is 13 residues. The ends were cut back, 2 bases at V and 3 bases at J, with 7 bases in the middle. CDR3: CASSLQGYTEAFF. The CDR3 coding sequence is TGTGCCAGCAGCTTACAGGGCTACACTGAAGCTTTCTTT.

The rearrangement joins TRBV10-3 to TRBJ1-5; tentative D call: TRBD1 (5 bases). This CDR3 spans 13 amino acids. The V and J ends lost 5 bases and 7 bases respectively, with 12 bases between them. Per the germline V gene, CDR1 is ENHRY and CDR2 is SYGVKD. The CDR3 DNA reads TGTGCCATCAGTCGGGGCGCGGAACAGCCCCAGCATTTT. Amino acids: CAISRGAEQPQHF.

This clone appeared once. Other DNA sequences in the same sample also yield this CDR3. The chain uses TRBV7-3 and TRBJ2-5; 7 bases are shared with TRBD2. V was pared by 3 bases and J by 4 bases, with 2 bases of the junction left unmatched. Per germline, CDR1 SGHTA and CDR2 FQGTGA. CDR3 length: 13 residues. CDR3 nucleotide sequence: TGTGCCAGCAGCTTCGGACTAGGAGAGACCCAGTACTTC. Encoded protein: CASSFGLGETQYF.

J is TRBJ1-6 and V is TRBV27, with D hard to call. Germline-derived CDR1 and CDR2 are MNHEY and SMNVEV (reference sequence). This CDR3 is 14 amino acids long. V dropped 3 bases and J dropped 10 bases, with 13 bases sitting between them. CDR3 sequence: CASSFGGPNSPLHF. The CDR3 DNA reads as TGTGCCAGCAGTTTTGGTGGCCCCAACTCACCCCTCCACTTT.

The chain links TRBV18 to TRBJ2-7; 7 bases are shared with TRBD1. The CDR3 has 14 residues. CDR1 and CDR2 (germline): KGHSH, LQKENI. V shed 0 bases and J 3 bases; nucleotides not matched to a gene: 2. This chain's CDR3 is CASSPPGQNYEQYF. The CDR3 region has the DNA TGTGCCAGCTCACCACCGGGACAGAACTACGAGCAGTACTTC.

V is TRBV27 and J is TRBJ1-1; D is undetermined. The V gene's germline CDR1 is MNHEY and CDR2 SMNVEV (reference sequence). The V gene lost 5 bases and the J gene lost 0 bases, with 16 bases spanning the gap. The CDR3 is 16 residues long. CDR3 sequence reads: CASSPARVAVNTEAFF. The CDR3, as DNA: TGTGCCAGCAGTCCCGCCCGTGTGGCGGTGAACACTGAAGCTTTCTTT.

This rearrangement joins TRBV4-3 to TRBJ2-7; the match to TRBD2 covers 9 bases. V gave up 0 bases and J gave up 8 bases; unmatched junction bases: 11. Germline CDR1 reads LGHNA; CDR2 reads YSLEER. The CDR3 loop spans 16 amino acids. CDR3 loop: CASSQESGGSLKKQYF. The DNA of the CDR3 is TGCGCCAGCAGCCAAGAGAGCGGGGGGTCTCTCAAGAAGCAGTACTTC.

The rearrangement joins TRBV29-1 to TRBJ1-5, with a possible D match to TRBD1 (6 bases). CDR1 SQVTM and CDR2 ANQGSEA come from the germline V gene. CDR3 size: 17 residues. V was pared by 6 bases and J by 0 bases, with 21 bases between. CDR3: CSVRTGTLAGSNQPQHF. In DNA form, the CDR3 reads TGCAGCGTCAGAACCGGGACACTTGCTGGTAGCAATCAGCCCCAGCATTTT.